The clone carrying this TCR beta chain appeared many times. Its matching antigen is unknown. RNA was extracted from whole blood without cell sorting, alongside germline DNA. V shed 3 bases and J shed 11 bases, with 17 bases lying between them. The CDR3 is made up of 14 amino acids. The germline gives CDR1 SGHAT, CDR2 FQNNGV. Priming with a constant-region primer yielded TCR beta cDNA from around 0.45 ug total RNA. Libraries covering TCR beta were generated through three nested multiplex PCR rounds (using a slightly modified ARM-PCR). Amplification in the first two PCR rounds was performed using TRBV1-TRBV30 forward primers and a C-beta reverse primer for approximately 10 cycles each. One entry per CDR3 protein, called by TCRdb with MiXCR from the multiplex PCR reads. Here the sample spans about 320,000 distinct CDR3 sequences, about 50% being singletons. The data stem from a study of tumor-infiltrating lymphocytes in primary liver carcinoma. In the study overall: With diameters of 4.2 to 10 cm, tumors were stage T1-T3 N0M0. About 3.65 to 8 million productive TCRbeta reads were obtained from the samples, with similar numbers across tissue types. Broader study findings: Comparison of CD4+ and CD8+ repertoires was precluded by bulk unsorted samples.

The sample taken for sequencing was peripheral blood. The chain carries TRBV11-2 and TRBJ2-4, with D maybe TRBD2 (5 bases). The TCR sequence derives from a woman aged 30 to 39 with primary liver carcinoma and hepatitis B virus infection. The CDR3 DNA reads TGTGCCAGCAGCTTTGAGGGCTTGGGCCATGTTCAGTACTTC. Protein: CASSFEGLGHVQYF.